Each of the 5 T cell receptor beta chains below was sequenced from the same sample in a study of blood T cell repertoires in COVID-19 (dated by TCRdb to about 2020). Libraries were constructed by the immunoSEQ multiplex PCR assay. In its TCRdb copy, this immuneACCESS table keeps in-frame sequences only and misses some clones. Where compared with another copy, unresolved V genes explain less than half of these, and the others have no known cause. The sample table holds some 150,000 clones, of which 84% were seen once. 1.5% to 2% of the sample belongs to the ten largest clones. The sequenced sample consisted of PBMCs or T cells enriched from blood (not recorded which). These receptors were taken from a woman aged 18-29 years who had been exposed to COVID-19.

The chain uses TRBV7-3 and TRBJ1-1, with a possible D match to TRBD1 (5 bases). The ends were cut back, 2 bases at V and 5 bases at J, with 9 bases in the middle. The CDR3 has 13 amino acids. CDR1 and CDR2 from the germline V gene are SGHTA and FQGTGA. Here the CDR3 reads CASSLFQGTEAFF. CDR3 bases: TGTGCCAGCAGCTTATTTCAGGGTACTGAAGCTTTCTTT.

The chain is built from TRBV11-2 and TRBJ2-7; TRBD1 matches at 11 bases. The V segment lost 5 bases and the J segment 0 bases; nucleotides outside the gene matches: 3. The germline V gene has CDR1 SGHAT and CDR2 FQNNGV. CDR3 length: 15 amino acids. CDR3 coding DNA: TGTGCCAGCAGCACCGGGACAGGGGGCTCCTACGAGCAGTACTTC. This gives the protein CASSTGTGGSYEQYF.

The chain links TRBV15 to TRBJ2-7; TRBD1 might be the D (6 bases). V dropped 3 bases and J dropped 2 bases, with 11 bases sitting between them. The CDR3 consists of 14 residues. The germline gives CDR1 LNHNV, CDR2 YYDKDF (reference sequence). The CDR3 region is CATSSQGPTYEQYF. The DNA for the CDR3 is TGTGCCACCAGCAGCCAGGGGCCCACCTACGAGCAGTACTTC.

J is TRBJ2-4 and V is TRBV9, with TRBD1 as a possible D gene (6 bases). This CDR3 is built from 14 residues. Trimming stripped 1 base from V and 9 bases from J, with 14 bases between. Germline CDR1 is SGDLS and CDR2 is YYNGEE. CDR3 in amino acids: CASSVRREGGIQYF. The DNA of the CDR3 is TGTGCCAGCAGCGTACGCAGGGAAGGGGGCATTCAGTACTTC.

This clone came up a few times. V is TRBV19 and J is TRBJ2-3, with a tentative D call TRBD2 (5 bases). Germline CDR1 reads LNHDA; CDR2 reads SQIVND (reference sequence). The CDR3 length is 15 residues. Trimming removed 6 bases at V and 0 bases at J, with 13 bases between. The CDR3 sequence is CASSGIRESTDTQYF. Here the CDR3 DNA reads TGTGCCAGTAGCGGGATACGCGAAAGCACAGATACGCAGTATTTT.